These 7 T cell receptor beta chains were sequenced from one sample in a study of pediatric ulcerative colitis. Assay: immunoSEQ multiplex PCR; the TCRdb copy retains only in-frame clones and omits some. The sample gives about 32,000 clones, roughly four fifths of which show up once; roughly 4.3% is in the top ten. Material for sequencing was blood. The receptor source for this set is a boy aged 5-17 years with severe ulcerative colitis.

This chain links TRBV28 with TRBJ1-2; 10 bases agree with TRBD1. V lost 3 bases, J lost 4 bases, and 5 bases stayed unmatched. Germline assignment: CDR1 MDHEN and CDR2 SYDVKM. The CDR3 extends over 15 amino acids. CDR3 sequence reads: CASSLRQGAGYGYTF. The CDR3, as DNA: TGTGCCAGCAGTTTGAGACAGGGGGCAGGCTATGGCTACACCTTC.

The chain joins TRBV6-5 to TRBJ2-1; possible D gene TRBD2, 6 bases. With 2 bases removed from V and 6 bases from J, the gap between germline ends came to 11 bases. The CDR3 spans 14 residues. Germline V gene data show CDR1 as MNHEY and CDR2 as SVGAGI. For the CDR3, the DNA is TGTGCCAGCAGTTACGGGGGGTTACTCAATGAGCAGTTCTTC. This translates into CASSYGGLLNEQFF.

The chain employs TRBV21-1 and TRBJ2-7; the table's TRBD2 call for D was not verified on the DNA. TRBV21-1 is a known pseudogene. The CDR3 sequence is 14 residues long. CDR3 DNA: TGTGCCAGCAGCACCCCCGGGACTAATTACGAGCAGTACTTC. It translates to CASSTPGTNYEQYF.

The CDR3 coding sequence is TGTGCCAGCAGAGGGCAGGCATCCTACGAGCAGTACTTC. As protein: CASRGQASYEQYF. The V and J genes are TRBV6-5 and TRBJ2-7; D uncertain. Germline lookup yields CDR1 MNHEY and CDR2 SVGAGI. This CDR3 comprises 13 residues. The V gene lost 6 bases and the J gene lost 1 base, with 10 bases spanning the gap.

The chain has TRBV9 and TRBJ2-2, with 7 bases lining up with TRBD1. Germline CDR1 is SGDLS and CDR2 is YYNGEE. The CDR3 sequence is 16 residues long. V dropped 2 bases and J dropped 1; count of bases not matched to a gene: 5. The DNA of the CDR3 is TGTGCCAGCAGCGTGAACAGGGGAAAGAACACCGGGGAGCTGTTTTTT. Protein product: CASSVNRGKNTGELFF. The entire variable domain, with the rest obtained from reference TRBV9 and TRBJ2-2, is as follows: DSGVTQTPKHLITATGQRVTLRCSPRSGDLSVYWYQQSLDQGLQFLIQYYNGEERAKGNILERFSAQQFPDLHSELNLSSLELGDSALYFCASSVNRGKNTGELFFGEGSRLTVL.

The chain carries TRBV4-2 and TRBJ2-3, with D tentatively TRBD2 (6 bases). This CDR3 has 16 amino acids. CDR1 and CDR2 (germline): LGHNA, YNFKEQ. The V end lost 4 bases, the J end lost 4 bases, and 18 bases lay between the germline ends. The CDR3 sequence is CASSRVGGVSADTQYF. CDR3 bases: TGTGCCAGCAGCCGGGTCGGCGGGGTTAGCGCAGATACGCAGTATTTT.

This clone has more than one count but fewer than ten. This sequence joins TRBV10-2 and TRBJ1-1, with 7 bases lining up with TRBD1. With 6 bases clipped from V and 6 bases from J, the junction kept 4 bases outside the gene matches. The CDR3 consists of 12 residues. Germline V gives CDR1 WSHSY, CDR2 SAAADI. CDR3 coding DNA: TGCGCCAGCAGCCCAGGGGGTTCTGAAGCTTTCTTT. Translation gives CASSPGGSEAFF.